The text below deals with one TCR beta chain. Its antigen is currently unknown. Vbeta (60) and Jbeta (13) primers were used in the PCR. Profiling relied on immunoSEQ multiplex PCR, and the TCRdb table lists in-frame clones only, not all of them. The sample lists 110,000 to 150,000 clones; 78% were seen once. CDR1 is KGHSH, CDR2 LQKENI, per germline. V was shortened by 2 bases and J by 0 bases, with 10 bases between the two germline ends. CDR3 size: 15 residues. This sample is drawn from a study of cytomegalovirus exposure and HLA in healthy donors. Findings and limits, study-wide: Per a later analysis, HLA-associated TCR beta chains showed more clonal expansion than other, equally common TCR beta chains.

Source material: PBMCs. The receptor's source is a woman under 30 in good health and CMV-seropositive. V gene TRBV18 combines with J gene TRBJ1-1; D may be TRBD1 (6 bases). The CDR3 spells CASSPGAGVNTEAFF. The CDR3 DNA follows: TGTGCCAGCTCACCAGGGGCAGGGGTGAACACTGAAGCTTTCTTT.